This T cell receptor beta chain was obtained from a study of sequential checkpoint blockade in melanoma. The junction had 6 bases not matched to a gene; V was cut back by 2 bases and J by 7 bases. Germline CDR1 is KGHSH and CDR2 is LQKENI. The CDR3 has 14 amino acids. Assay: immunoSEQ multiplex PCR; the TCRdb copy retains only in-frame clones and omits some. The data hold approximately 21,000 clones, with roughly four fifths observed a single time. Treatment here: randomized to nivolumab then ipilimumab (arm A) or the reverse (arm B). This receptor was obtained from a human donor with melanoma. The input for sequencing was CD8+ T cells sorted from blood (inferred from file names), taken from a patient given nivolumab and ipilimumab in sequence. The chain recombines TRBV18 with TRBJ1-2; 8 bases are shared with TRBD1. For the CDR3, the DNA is TGTGCCAGCTCACCAGCCGGACAGGGCTTTGGCTACACCTTC. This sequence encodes CASSPAGQGFGYTF.